This is a list of T cell receptor beta chains from one sample in a study of regulatory T cells in long-lasting Graves disease. MiXCR, run by TCRdb on the multiplex PCR reads, gives a single entry per CDR3 protein. The sample includes hundreds of thousands of distinct CDR3 sequences, less than 25% of them seen just once. The source material was peripheral blood mononuclear cells (PBMCs), sampled when the disease was refractory, from a patient treated with antithyroid drugs. Receptors were obtained from a female donor with Graves disease. Each CDR3 is given with its conserved first and last residue. Each record gives: CDR3 protein, J gene, V gene.

CASRKTPGQGSYEQYF | TRBJ2-7 | TRBV28
CASRHGTSGTYEQYF | TRBJ2-7 | TRBV28
CASSDLIQYF | TRBJ2-4 | TRBV2
CASRSGQGGRNQPQHF | TRBJ1-5 | TRBV28
CAGSYSARYEQYF | TRBJ2-7 | TRBV6-6
CASSEGDLNFNQPQHF | TRBJ1-5 | TRBV2
CSATRDSPLEQYF | TRBJ2-7 | TRBV20-1
CASSPVGSPGGGELFF | TRBJ2-2 | TRBV7-2
CATSDLRGGDNEQFF | TRBJ2-1 | TRBV24-1
CASSGSFREQFF | TRBJ2-1 | TRBV7-9
CASEGRRGEETQYF | TRBJ2-5 | TRBV2
CASRHRLKNTEAFF | TRBJ1-1 | TRBV12-3/TRBV12-4
CASLTSAIETQYF | TRBJ2-5 | TRBV28
CASSDLRADGDNEKLFF | TRBJ1-4 | TRBV2
CASSPSGNYSPLHF | TRBJ1-6 | TRBV28
CASSPYLTSGRLNTGELFF | TRBJ2-2 | TRBV7-9
CASSLVPSPGDGPLHF | TRBJ1-6 | TRBV7-6
CASSSFGDGNEKLFF | TRBJ1-4 | TRBV7-9
CASSPGHGTEAFF | TRBJ1-1 | TRBV27
CASSLFSGSSYEQYF | TRBJ2-7 | TRBV6-2/TRBV6-3
CASSAPRDAENSPLHF | TRBJ1-6 | TRBV9
CASRYGGIYNQPQHF | TRBJ1-5 | TRBV7-3
CASSLFGAEAFF | TRBJ1-1 | TRBV27
CASSLGYLAQFF | TRBJ2-1 | TRBV11-2
CSVVAGASSYEQYF | TRBJ2-7 | TRBV20-1
CASSPTRTGYEQYF | TRBJ2-7 | TRBV6-1
CASSPGQGLLYEQYF | TRBJ2-7 | TRBV7-9
CASSLTTGAGEAFF | TRBJ1-1 | TRBV3-1
CATSRDKTTYEQYF | TRBJ2-7 | TRBV15
CASSPRGVDTEAFF | TRBJ1-1 | TRBV7-2
CASSLTGTADQPQHF | TRBJ1-5 | TRBV12-3/TRBV12-4
CAWSVSLGRKNYEQYF | TRBJ2-7 | TRBV30
CATRTEGPTNVLTF | TRBJ2-6 | TRBV10-3
CASSYSILSGGAYEQYF | TRBJ2-7 | TRBV6-5
CASSQDWGSNYGYTF | TRBJ1-2 | TRBV3-1
CASGTSGRAGELFF | TRBJ2-2 | TRBV28
CSPLWGGSETQYF | TRBJ2-5 | TRBV20-1
CASSQTESSPLHF | TRBJ1-6 | TRBV4-1
CASSSGKFETQYF | TRBJ2-5 | TRBV2
CASSEPGQGGDYYGYTF | TRBJ1-2 | TRBV6-2/TRBV6-3
CASSWRGGMNTGELFF | TRBJ2-2 | TRBV27
CASSYVGVRAEQYF | TRBJ2-7 | TRBV6-5
CAWSQNREQYF | TRBJ2-7 | TRBV30